A selection of T cell receptor beta chains follows, all from one sample in a study of control samples from healthy donors and cancer patients. Measured with immunoSEQ multiplex PCR; TCRdb has only the in-frame clones, and not every one. The data show around 100,000 clones, just over 85% seen once. Material for sequencing was blood. All receptors come from a man aged 30 to 39 in good health. CDR3s include the opening cysteine and the closing phenylalanine or tryptophan. A D gene is named only where the DNA matches it firmly. Where a row states a size, it is once, few, many or the class of an expanded clone; other rows omit it.

size	V	D	J	CDR3	DNA
-	TRBV7-9	-	TRBJ2-7	CASSSTESSYEQYF	TGTGCCAGCAGCTCGACTGAAAGCTCCTACGAGCAGTACTTC
-	TRBV7-9	-	TRBJ2-5	CASSGNQETQYF	TGTGCCAGCAGCGGAAACCAAGAGACCCAGTACTTC
-	TRBV10-3	-	TRBJ2-4	CAISESGDPAKNIQYF	TGTGCCATCAGTGAGTCGGGGGATCCAGCCAAAAACATTCAGTACTTC
-	TRBV30	TRBD2	TRBJ2-5	CAWSLASGESWMGTQYF	TGTGCCTGGAGTCTGGCCAGCGGGGAGAGCTGGATGGGGACCCAGTACTTC
-	TRBV2	-	TRBJ2-3	CASSEPYKSTDTQYF	TGTGCCAGCAGTGAACCCTATAAAAGCACAGATACGCAGTATTTT
-	TRBV2	-	TRBJ2-2	CASSELQGGVEELFF	TGTGCCAGCAGTGAATTACAGGGGGGGGTGGAGGAGCTGTTTTTT
-	TRBV6-2/TRBV6-3	-	TRBJ1-6	CASSYLGAGSPLHF	TGTGCCAGCAGTTACTTGGGGGCCGGTTCACCCCTCCACTTT
-	TRBV3-1/TRBV3-2	-	TRBJ2-1	CASSQDRSNEQFF	TGTGCCAGCAGCCAAGACCGGTCCAATGAGCAGTTCTTC
-	TRBV12-5	TRBD1	TRBJ2-4	CASGSDRDKNIQYF	TGTGCTAGTGGTTCCGACAGGGATAAAAACATTCAGTACTTC
-	TRBV28	TRBD1	TRBJ1-5	CASSLQQGNQPQHF	TGTGCCAGCAGTTTACAACAGGGGAATCAGCCCCAGCATTTT
-	TRBV30	-	TRBJ1-4	CAWSVTGAKEKLFF	TGTGCCTGGAGTGTAACGGGGGCGAAGGAAAAACTGTTTTTT
few	TRBV2	-	TRBJ1-2	CASSVRAGYGYTF	TGTGCCAGCAGTGTTAGGGCAGGCTATGGCTACACCTTC
-	TRBV5-4	-	TRBJ2-1	CASSLDWGHEQFF	TGTGCCAGCAGCTTGGATTGGGGCCATGAGCAGTTCTTC
-	TRBV4-2	TRBD1	TRBJ1-2	CASSPDGTGYGYTF	TGTGCCAGCAGCCCTGACGGGACAGGCTATGGCTACACCTTC